This TCR beta chain came from a study of control samples from healthy donors and cancer patients. TCRdb's copy holds only in-frame clones and misses some; the assay was immunoSEQ multiplex PCR. The table lists about 120,000 clones, more than 75% of them singletons. Germline V gene data show CDR1 as LGHNA and CDR2 as YNFKEQ. This CDR3 has 13 amino acids. The V and J ends lost 0 bases and 5 bases respectively, with 7 bases between them. As regards this clone: Other DNA variants within this sample encode the same CDR3.

This chain connects TRBV4-2 to TRBJ1-2, with TRBD1 as a possible D gene (5 bases). The sequenced sample was blood. The clonotype originates from an older woman in good health. The CDR3 is CASSQEGGYGYTF. CDR3 bases: TGTGCCAGCAGCCAAGAGGGGGGTTATGGCTACACCTTC.